Each of the 18 T cell receptor beta chains below was sequenced from the same sample in a study of CD8 T cells in Susac syndrome. RNA in amounts of roughly 0.5 to 1 ug was reverse transcribed with random hexamers. TCRdb independently ran MiXCR on the immunoSEQ multiplex PCR reads; one entry per CDR3 protein. The sample records about 300,000 distinct CDR3 sequences, 85% being singletons. The specimen sequenced was CD8+ T cells from PBMCs. The receptors stem from a human donor with multiple sclerosis.

DNA of the CDR3: TGTGCCAGCAGTTACTCGGGGTCCCGGGGGCTGGACACTGAAGCTTTCTTT. Its translation is CASSYSGSRGLDTEAFF. This sequence joins TRBV6-5 and TRBJ1-1; maybe TRBD1 (6 bases). Germline lookup yields CDR1 MNHEY and CDR2 SVGAGI. Trimming left V 0 bases short and J 3 bases short, with 17 bases between. The CDR3 length is 17 residues.

The CDR3 coding sequence is TGTGCCAGTAGTTTCCTAGCGGGAAGTTTCGGAGAGCAGTACTTC. It specifies CASSFLAGSFGEQYF. V gene TRBV19 combines with J gene TRBJ2-7; 9 bases map to TRBD2. Germline-derived CDR1 and CDR2 are LNHDA and SQIVND (reference sequence). The length of the CDR3 is 15 residues. V lost 5 bases to trimming and J lost 7 bases; unmatched junction nucleotides: 12.

This sequence joins TRBV27 and TRBJ1-2, with 9 bases identical to TRBD1. The V gene's germline CDR1 is MNHEY and CDR2 SMNVEV (reference sequence). Trimming at V came to 4 bases and at J to 5 bases, leaving 5 bases not matched to a gene. The CDR3 totals 14 residues. CDR3 region: CASSSGTGSYGYTF. The CDR3 DNA sequence: TGTGCCAGCAGTTCCGGGACAGGGAGTTATGGCTACACCTTC.

The V call is TRBV5-6, the J call TRBJ2-1, with D tentatively TRBD1 (6 bases). Germline CDR1 reads SGHDT; CDR2 reads YYEEEE. V was cut by 0 bases and J by 5 bases, with 9 bases left in between. The CDR3 extends over 14 amino acids. This CDR3 reads CASSLVDSNNEQFF. The CDR3 DNA reads as TGTGCCAGCAGCTTGGTGGACAGCAACAATGAGCAGTTCTTC.

The rearrangement uses TRBV28 and TRBJ2-7; TRBD1 agrees at 7 bases. CDR1 and CDR2 (germline): MDHEN, SYDVKM. This CDR3 region has 14 residues. V shed 5 bases and J 3 bases; nucleotides not matched to a gene: 7. CDR3 region: CASSPGTAIYEQYF. The CDR3 coding sequence is TGTGCCAGCAGTCCAGGGACAGCCATCTACGAGCAGTACTTC.

This chain links TRBV5-1 with TRBJ2-3, with 7 bases that match TRBD1. This CDR3 region has 17 residues. Per germline, CDR1 SGHRS and CDR2 YFSETQ. Trimming cost V 0 bases and J 3 bases; bases outside gene matches: 10. CDR3: CASSLGFGGQLTDTQYF. DNA for the CDR3: TGCGCCAGCAGCTTGGGTTTTGGGGGACAGCTAACAGATACGCAGTATTTT. Drawing the rest from reference TRBV5-1 and TRBJ2-3, the complete variable domain is KAGVTQTPRYLIKTRGQQVTLSCSPISGHRSVSWYQQTPGQGLQFLFEYFSETQRNKGNFPGRFSGRQFSNSRSEMNVSTLELGDSALYLCASSLGFGGQLTDTQYFGPGTRLTVL.

This clonotype was seen only once. The gene calls are TRBV20-1 and TRBJ2-1, with D perhaps matching TRBD2 (6 bases). Looked up from germline, CDR1 is DFQATT and CDR2 is SNEGSKA (reference sequence). V lost 1 base and J lost 4, with 17 bases in between. The CDR3 is 16 residues long. CDR3 protein: CSARAPNPGLYNEQFF. The DNA of the CDR3 is TGCAGTGCTAGAGCCCCTAACCCTGGACTATACAATGAGCAGTTCTTC.

This clonotype was seen once. The V call is TRBV5-1, the J call TRBJ2-1, with 9 bases identical to TRBD2. Trimming took 2 bases from V and 8 from J; bases not matched to a gene: 17. The CDR3 runs to 18 residues. CDR1 is SGHRS and CDR2 is YFSETQ in the germline V gene. The CDR3 DNA reads TGCGCCAGCAGCTTCGGTAGCGGGAGTTCCCTGGAAGGTTATGAGCAGTTCTTC. Translating it yields CASSFGSGSSLEGYEQFF.

The chain combines TRBV19 with TRBJ2-1; 14 bases fit TRBD2. The germline gives CDR1 LNHDA, CDR2 SQIVND (reference sequence). The CDR3 sequence is 20 residues long. V shed 3 bases, J shed 0 bases, and the junction held 10 bases outside the gene matches. The CDR3 DNA reads as TGTGCCAGTAGTATTGGGACTAGCGGGAGTTTTCCCAGCTCCTACAATGAGCAGTTCTTC. Residues: CASSIGTSGSFPSSYNEQFF.

The rearrangement uses TRBV25-1 and TRBJ2-3; 12 bases align to TRBD2. With 2 bases clipped from V and 8 bases from J, the junction kept 2 bases outside the gene matches. The CDR3 loop spans 14 amino acids. Looked up from germline, CDR1 is MGHDK and CDR2 is SYGVNS. CDR3 in amino acids: CASSELAGGPTQYF. CDR3 nucleotides: TGTGCCAGCAGTGAACTAGCGGGAGGGCCTACGCAGTATTTT. Full variable domain (rest looked up from reference TRBV25-1 and TRBJ2-3): EADIYQTPRYLVIGTGKKITLECSQTMGHDKMYWYQQDPGMELHLIHYSYGVNSTEKGDLSSESTVSRIRTEHFPLTLESARPSHTSQYLCASSELAGGPTQYFGPGTRLTVL.

The chain is built from TRBV30 and TRBJ2-1, with 11 bases matching TRBD2. V was pared by 8 bases and J by 6 bases, with 6 bases of the junction left unmatched. Germline values: CDR1 GTSNPN, CDR2 SVGIG (reference sequence). The CDR3 loop spans 13 amino acids. CDR3 nucleotides: TGTGCCACAGTAGCGGGAGGGCCCAATGAGCAGTTCTTC. This translates into CATVAGGPNEQFF.

The V call is TRBV6-5, the J call TRBJ1-1; TRBD1 agrees at 7 bases. The CDR3 covers 11 residues. Per germline, CDR1 MNHEY and CDR2 SVGAGI. Trimming at V came to 7 bases and at J to 7 bases, leaving 3 bases not matched to a gene. The CDR3 region is CASNDRVEAFF. CDR3 coding DNA: TGTGCCAGCAATGACAGGGTTGAAGCTTTCTTT.

A few counts support this clonotype. This chain uses TRBV7-8 with TRBJ1-2; D might be TRBD1 (5 bases). The CDR3 sequence is 14 residues long. V was cut by 1 base and J by 4 bases, with 10 bases left in between. Germline CDR1 SGHVS, CDR2 FQNEAQ. The CDR3 DNA is TGTGCCAGCAGCTTAGGGGGGGACGGCTATGGCTACACCTTC. The encoded protein is CASSLGGDGYGYTF.

This clonotype was counted a few times. This chain connects TRBV15 to TRBJ2-1; D uncertain. V gave up 0 bases and J gave up 5 bases, with 8 bases separating them. Germline V gives CDR1 LNHNV, CDR2 YYDKDF (reference sequence). The CDR3 contains 14 residues. The CDR3 bases are TGTGCCACCAGCAGAGATCTAGGCCACAATGAGCAGTTCTTC. This sequence encodes CATSRDLGHNEQFF.

The chain links TRBV7-3 to TRBJ2-1, with TRBD2 matching over 12 bases. This CDR3 contains 15 residues. V dropped 5 bases and J dropped 3; count of bases not matched to a gene: 2. Germline V lookup: CDR1 SGHTA, CDR2 FQGTGA. CDR3 in DNA: TGTGCCAGCAGCCAGACTAGCGGGGGCTACAATGAGCAGTTCTTC. Translation gives CASSQTSGGYNEQFF.

The chain combines TRBV28 with TRBJ2-1, with 9 bases lining up with TRBD1. This CDR3 is built from 17 residues. Per the germline V gene, CDR1 is MDHEN and CDR2 is SYDVKM. The junction had 10 bases not matched to a gene; V was cut back by 3 bases and J by 4 bases. The CDR3 sequence is CASSFQFPGTGYNEQFF. In DNA form, the CDR3 reads TGTGCCAGCAGTTTCCAGTTTCCAGGGACAGGGTACAATGAGCAGTTCTTC.

The chain recombines TRBV19 with TRBJ2-7, with 7 bases fitting TRBD1. The V segment lost 5 bases and the J segment 1 base; nucleotides outside the gene matches: 5. Germline V CDR1 and CDR2: LNHDA, SQIVND (reference sequence). CDR3 size: 14 residues. CDR3 bases: TGTGCCAGTAGTGAACAGGGGCCTTCCTACGAGCAGTACTTC. Translation: CASSEQGPSYEQYF.

V and J are TRBV28 and TRBJ2-5, with D unclear. Per germline, CDR1 MDHEN and CDR2 SYDVKM. CDR3 length equals 12 residues. Trimming cost V 4 bases and J 5 bases, with 8 bases left between them. This CDR3 is CASSSRKETQYF. In nucleotides, the CDR3 is TGTGCCAGCAGTTCAAGGAAGGAGACCCAGTACTTC.